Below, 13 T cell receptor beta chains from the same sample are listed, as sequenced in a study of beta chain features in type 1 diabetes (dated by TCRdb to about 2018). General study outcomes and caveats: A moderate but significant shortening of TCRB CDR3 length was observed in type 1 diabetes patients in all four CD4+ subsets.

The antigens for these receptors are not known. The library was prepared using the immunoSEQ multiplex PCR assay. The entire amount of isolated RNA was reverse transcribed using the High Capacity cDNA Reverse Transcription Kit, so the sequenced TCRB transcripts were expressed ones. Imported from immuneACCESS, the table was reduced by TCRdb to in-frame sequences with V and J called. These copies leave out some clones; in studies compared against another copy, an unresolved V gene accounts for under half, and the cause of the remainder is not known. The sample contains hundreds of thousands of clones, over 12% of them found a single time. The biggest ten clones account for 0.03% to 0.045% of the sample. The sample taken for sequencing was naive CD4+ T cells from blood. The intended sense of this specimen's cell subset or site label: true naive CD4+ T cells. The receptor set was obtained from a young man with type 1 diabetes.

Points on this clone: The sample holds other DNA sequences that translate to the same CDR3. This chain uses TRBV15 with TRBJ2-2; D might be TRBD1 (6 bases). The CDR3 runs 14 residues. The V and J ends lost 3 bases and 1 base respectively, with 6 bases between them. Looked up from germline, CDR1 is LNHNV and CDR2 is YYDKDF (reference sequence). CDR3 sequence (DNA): TGTGCCACCAGCAGGGACAGGAACACCGGGGAGCTGTTTTTT. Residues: CATSRDRNTGELFF.

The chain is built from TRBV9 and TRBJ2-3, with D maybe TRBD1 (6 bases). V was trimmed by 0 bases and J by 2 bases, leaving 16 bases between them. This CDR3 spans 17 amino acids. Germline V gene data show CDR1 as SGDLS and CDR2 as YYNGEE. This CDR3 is CASSVAPGRGYTDTQYF. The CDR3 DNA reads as TGTGCCAGCAGCGTAGCTCCCGGCAGGGGTTACACAGATACGCAGTATTTT.

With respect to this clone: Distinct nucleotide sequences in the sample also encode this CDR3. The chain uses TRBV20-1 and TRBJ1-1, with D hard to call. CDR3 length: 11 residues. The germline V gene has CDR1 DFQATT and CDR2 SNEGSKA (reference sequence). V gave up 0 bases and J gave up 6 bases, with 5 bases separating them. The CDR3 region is CSARDRAEAFF. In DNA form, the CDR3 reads TGCAGTGCTAGAGACCGGGCTGAAGCTTTCTTT.

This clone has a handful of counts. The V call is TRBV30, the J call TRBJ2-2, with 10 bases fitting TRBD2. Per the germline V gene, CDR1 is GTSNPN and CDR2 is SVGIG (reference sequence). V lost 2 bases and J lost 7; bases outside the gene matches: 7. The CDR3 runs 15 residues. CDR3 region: CAWSPGLAYGGELFF. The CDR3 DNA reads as TGTGCCTGGAGTCCGGGACTAGCGTATGGCGGGGAGCTGTTTTTT.

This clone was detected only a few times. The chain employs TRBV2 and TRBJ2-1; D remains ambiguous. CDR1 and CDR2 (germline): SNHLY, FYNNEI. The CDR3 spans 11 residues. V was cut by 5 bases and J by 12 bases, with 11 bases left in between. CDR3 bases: TGTGCCAGCAGTCCTACTTGGGGGCAGTTCTTC. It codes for CASSPTWGQFF.

The DNA for the CDR3 is TGTGCCAGCAGCTCAAATGGGGAAAAACTGTTTTTT. It codes for CASSSNGEKLFF. The gene calls are TRBV7-6 and TRBJ1-4; no clear D. Trimming took 4 bases from V and 8 from J, leaving 8 bases between them. Germline CDR1 reads SGHVS; CDR2 reads FNYEAQ. The CDR3 is made up of 12 amino acids.

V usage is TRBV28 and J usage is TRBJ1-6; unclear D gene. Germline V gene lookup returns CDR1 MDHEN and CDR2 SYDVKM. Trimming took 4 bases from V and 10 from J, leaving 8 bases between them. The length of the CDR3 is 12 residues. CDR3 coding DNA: TGTGCCAGCAGTTCGTCACAGTCACCCCTCCACTTT. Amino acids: CASSSSQSPLHF.

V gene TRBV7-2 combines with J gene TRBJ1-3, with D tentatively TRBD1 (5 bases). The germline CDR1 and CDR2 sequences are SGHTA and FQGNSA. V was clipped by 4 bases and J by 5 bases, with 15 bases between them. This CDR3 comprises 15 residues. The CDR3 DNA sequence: TGTGCCAGCAGCTCCCCCCAGGCAGGGAGAAACACCATATATTTT. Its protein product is CASSSPQAGRNTIYF.

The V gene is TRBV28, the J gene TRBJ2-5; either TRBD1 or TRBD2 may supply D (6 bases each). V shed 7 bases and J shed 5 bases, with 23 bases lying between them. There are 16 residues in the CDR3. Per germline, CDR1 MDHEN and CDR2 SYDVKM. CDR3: CASTPGGPGWQETQYF. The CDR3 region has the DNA TGTGCCAGCACCCCCGGGGGCCCCGGTTGGCAGGAGACCCAGTACTTC. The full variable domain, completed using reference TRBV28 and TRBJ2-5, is DVKVTQSSRYLVKRTGEKVFLECVQDMDHENMFWYRQDPGLGLRLIYFSYDVKMKEKGDIPEGYSVSREKKERFSLILESASTNQTSMYLCASTPGGPGWQETQYFGPGTRLLVL.

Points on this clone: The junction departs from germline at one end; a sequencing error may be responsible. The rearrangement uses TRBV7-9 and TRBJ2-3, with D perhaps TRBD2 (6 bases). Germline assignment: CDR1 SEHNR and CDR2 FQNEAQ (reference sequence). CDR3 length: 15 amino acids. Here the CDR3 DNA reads TGTGCCAGCAGCCTAGCCCCAGCGGGTGTTGATACGCAGTATTTT. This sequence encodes CASSLAPAGVDTQYF.

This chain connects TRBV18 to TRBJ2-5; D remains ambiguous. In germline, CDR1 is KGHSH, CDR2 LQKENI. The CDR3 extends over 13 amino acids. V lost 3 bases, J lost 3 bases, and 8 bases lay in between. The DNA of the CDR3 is TGTGCCAGCTCACCCCATCGGGAAGAGACCCAGTACTTC. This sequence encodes CASSPHREETQYF.

The CDR3 protein is CAWSLLNTEAFF. CDR3 nucleotide sequence: TGTGCCTGGAGTCTCCTGAACACTGAAGCTTTCTTT. The rearrangement links TRBV30 to TRBJ1-1; D is ambiguous. Germline CDR1 reads GTSNPN; CDR2 reads SVGIG (reference sequence). The CDR3 has 12 residues. V was clipped by 2 bases and J by 0 bases, with 4 bases between them. Full variable domain (rest looked up from reference TRBV30 and TRBJ1-1): SQTIHQWPATLVQPVGSPLSLECTVEGTSNPNLYWYRQAAGRGLQLLFYSVGIGQISSEVPQNLSASRPQDRQFILSSKKLLLSDSGFYLCAWSLLNTEAFFGQGTRLTVV.

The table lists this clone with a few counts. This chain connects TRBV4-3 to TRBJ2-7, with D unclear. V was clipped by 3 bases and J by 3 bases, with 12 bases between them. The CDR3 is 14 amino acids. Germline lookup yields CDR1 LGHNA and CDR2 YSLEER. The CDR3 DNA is TGCGCCAGCAGCCAGGCCGTCCGAGACTACGAGCAGTACTTC. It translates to CASSQAVRDYEQYF.